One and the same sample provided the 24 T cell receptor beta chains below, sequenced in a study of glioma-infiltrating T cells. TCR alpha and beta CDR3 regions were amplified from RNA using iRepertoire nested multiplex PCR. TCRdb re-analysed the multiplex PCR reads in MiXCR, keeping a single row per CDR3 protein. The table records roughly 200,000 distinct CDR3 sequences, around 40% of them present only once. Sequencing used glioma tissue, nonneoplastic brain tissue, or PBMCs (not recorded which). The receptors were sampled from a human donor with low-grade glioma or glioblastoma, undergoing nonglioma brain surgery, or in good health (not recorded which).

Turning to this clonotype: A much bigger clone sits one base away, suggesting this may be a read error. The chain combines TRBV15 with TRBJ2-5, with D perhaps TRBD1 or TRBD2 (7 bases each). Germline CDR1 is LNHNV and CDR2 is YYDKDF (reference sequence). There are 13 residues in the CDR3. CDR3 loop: CPTSRGGEETQYF. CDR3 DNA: TGTCCCACCAGCAGGGGGGGGGAAGAGACCCAGTACTTC.

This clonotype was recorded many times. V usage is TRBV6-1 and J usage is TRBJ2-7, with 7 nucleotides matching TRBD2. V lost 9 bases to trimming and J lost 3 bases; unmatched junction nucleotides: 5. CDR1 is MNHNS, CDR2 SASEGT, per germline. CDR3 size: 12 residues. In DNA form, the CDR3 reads TGTGCCAGTAGAAGCGGGATCTACGAGCAGTACTTC. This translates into CASRSGIYEQYF.

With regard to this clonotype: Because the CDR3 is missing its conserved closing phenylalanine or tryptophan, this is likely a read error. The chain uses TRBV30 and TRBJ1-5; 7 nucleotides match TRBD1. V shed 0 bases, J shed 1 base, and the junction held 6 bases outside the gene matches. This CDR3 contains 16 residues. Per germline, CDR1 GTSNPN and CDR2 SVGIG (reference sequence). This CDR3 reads CAWSVAGTESNQPQHL. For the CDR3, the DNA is TGTGCCTGGAGTGTTGCAGGGACAGAGAGCAATCAGCCCCAGCATCTT.

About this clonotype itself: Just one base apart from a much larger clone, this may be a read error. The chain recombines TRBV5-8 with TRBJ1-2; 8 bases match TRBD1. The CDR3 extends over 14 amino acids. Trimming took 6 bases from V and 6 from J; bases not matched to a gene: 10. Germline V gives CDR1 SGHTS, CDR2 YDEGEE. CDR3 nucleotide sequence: TGTGCCAGCATACAGGACAGGGCTAGTAATGGCTACACCTTC. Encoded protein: CASIQDRASNGYTF.

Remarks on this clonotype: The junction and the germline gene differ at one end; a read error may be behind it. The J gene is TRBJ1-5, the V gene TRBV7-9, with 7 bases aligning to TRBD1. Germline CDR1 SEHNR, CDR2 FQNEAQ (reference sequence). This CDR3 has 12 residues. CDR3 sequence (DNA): TGTGACAGCAGTATCCGGGGACAGCCCGAGCATTTT. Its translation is CDSSIRGQPEHF. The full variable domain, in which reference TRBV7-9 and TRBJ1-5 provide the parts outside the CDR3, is DTGVSQNPRHKITKRGQNVTFRCDPISEHNRLYWYRQTLGQGPEFLTYFQNEAQLEKSRLLSDRFSAERPKGSFSTLEIQRTEQGDSAMYLCDSSIRGQPEHFGDGTRLSIL.

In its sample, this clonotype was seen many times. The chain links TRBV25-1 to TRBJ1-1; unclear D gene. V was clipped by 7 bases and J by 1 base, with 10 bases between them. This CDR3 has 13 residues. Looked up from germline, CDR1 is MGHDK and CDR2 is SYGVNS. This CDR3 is CASMRPGNTEAFF. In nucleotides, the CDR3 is TGTGCCAGCATGAGACCTGGGAACACTGAAGCTTTCTTT. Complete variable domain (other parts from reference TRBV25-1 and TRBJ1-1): EADIYQTPRYLVIGTGKKITLECSQTMGHDKMYWYQQDPGMELHLIHYSYGVNSTEKGDLSSESTVSRIRTEHFPLTLESARPSHTSQYLCASMRPGNTEAFFGQGTRLTVV.

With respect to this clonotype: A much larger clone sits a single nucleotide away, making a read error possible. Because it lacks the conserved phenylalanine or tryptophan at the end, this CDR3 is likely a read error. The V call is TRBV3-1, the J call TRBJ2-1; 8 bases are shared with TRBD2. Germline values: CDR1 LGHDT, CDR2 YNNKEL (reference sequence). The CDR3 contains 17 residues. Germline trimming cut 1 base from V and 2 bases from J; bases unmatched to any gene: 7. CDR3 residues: CASSQGDGGRTYNEQFL. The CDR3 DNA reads TGTGCCAGCAGCCAAGGAGATGGCGGGAGGACCTACAATGAGCAGTTCTTA.

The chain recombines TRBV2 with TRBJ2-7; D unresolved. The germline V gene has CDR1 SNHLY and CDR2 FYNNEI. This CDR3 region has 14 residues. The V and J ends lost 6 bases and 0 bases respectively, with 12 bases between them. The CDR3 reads CASRDEPTSYEQYF. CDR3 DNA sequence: TGTGCCAGCAGGGACGAGCCTACCTCCTACGAGCAGTACTTC.

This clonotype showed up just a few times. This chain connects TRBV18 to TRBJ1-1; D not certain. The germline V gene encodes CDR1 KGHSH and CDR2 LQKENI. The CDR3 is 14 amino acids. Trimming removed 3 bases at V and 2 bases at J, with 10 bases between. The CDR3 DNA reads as TGTGCCAGCTCACCGGCAGGCCTAAACACTGAAGCTTTCTTT. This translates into CASSPAGLNTEAFF.

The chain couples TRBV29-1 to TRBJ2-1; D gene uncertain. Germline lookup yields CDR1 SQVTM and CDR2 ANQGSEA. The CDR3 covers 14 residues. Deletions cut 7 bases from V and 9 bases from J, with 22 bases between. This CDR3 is CSAGSGPGVGEQFF. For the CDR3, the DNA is TGCAGCGCTGGCAGTGGGCCTGGCGTAGGTGAGCAGTTCTTC.

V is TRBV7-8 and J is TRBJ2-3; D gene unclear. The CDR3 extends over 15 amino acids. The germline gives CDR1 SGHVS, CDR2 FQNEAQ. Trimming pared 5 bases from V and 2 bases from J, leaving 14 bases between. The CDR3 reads CASSPAGPATDTQYF. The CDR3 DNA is TGTGCCAGCAGCCCCGCCGGGCCCGCCACAGATACGCAGTATTTT. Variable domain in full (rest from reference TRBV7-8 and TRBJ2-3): GAGVSQSPRYKVAKRGQDVALRCDPISGHVSLFWYQQALGQGPEFLTYFQNEAQLDKSGLPSDRFFAERPEGSVSTLKIQRTQQEDSAVYLCASSPAGPATDTQYFGPGTRLTVL.

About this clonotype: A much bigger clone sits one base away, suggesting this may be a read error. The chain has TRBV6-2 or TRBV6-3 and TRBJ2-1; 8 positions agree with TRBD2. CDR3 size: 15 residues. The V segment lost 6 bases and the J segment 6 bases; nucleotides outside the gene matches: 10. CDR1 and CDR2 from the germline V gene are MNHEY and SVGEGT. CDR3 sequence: CASSRPGLVCNEQFF. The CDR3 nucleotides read TGTGCCAGCAGCCGTCCGGGACTAGTATGCAATGAGCAGTTCTTC.

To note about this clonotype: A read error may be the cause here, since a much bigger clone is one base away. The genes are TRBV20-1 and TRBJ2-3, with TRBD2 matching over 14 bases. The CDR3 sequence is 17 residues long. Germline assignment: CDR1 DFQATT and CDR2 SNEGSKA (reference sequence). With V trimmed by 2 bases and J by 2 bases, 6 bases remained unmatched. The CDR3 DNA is TGCAGTGCTAGAAGAGTGGGACTAGCGGGGGTCACAGATACGCAGTATTTT. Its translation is CSARRVGLAGVTDTQYF.

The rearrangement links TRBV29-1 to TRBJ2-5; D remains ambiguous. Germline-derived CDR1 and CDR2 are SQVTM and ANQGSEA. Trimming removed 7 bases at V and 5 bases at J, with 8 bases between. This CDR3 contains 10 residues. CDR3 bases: TGCAGCGCTGGCGTGGAGACCCAGTACTTC. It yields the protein CSAGVETQYF.

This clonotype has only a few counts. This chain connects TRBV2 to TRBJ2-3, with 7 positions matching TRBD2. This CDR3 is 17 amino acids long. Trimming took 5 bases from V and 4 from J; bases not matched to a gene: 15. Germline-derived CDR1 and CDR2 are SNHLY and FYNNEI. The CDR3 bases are TGTGCCAGCAGTCCCGGGACCCAACCGACTAGCCCAGATACGCAGTATTTT. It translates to CASSPGTQPTSPDTQYF.

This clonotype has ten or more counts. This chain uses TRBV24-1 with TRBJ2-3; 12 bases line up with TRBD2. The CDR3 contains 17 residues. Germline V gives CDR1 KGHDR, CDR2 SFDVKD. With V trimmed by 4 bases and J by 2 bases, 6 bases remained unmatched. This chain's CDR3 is CATSDRWTSGITDTQYF. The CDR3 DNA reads TGTGCCACCAGTGACCGATGGACTAGCGGGATCACAGATACGCAGTATTTT.

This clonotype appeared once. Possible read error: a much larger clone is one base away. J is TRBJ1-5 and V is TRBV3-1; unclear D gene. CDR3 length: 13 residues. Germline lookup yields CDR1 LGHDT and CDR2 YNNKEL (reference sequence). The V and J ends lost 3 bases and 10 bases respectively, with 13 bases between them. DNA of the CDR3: TGTGCCAGCAGCCAGGAGATAGTCTGTCCCCAGCATTTT. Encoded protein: CASSQEIVCPQHF. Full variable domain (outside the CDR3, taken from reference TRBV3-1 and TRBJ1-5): DTAVSQTPKYLVTQMGNDKSIKCEQNLGHDTMYWYKQDSKKFLKIMFSYNNKELIINETVPNRFSPKSPDKAHLNLHINSLELGDSAVYFCASSQEIVCPQHFGDGTRLSIL.

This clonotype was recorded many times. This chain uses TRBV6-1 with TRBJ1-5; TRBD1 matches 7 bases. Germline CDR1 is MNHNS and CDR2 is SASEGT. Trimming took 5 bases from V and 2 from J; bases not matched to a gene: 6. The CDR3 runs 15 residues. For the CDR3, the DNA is TGTGCCAGCAGTATCACAGGGGCGGGCAATCAGCCCCAGCATTTT. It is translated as CASSITGAGNQPQHF.

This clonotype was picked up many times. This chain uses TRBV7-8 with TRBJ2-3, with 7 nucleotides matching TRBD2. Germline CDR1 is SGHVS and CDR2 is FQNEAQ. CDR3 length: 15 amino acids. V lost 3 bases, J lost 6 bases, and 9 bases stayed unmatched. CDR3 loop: CASSFRGGSEDTQYF. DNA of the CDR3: TGTGCCAGCAGCTTCCGTGGCGGGAGCGAGGATACGCAGTATTTT.

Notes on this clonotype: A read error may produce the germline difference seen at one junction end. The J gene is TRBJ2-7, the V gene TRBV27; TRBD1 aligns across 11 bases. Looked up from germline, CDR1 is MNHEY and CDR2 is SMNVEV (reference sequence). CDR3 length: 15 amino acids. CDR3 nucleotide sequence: TGTGCCAGCCAGCCCCCGGGACAGGGGGTAAACGAGAAGTACTTC. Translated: CASQPPGQGVNEKYF.

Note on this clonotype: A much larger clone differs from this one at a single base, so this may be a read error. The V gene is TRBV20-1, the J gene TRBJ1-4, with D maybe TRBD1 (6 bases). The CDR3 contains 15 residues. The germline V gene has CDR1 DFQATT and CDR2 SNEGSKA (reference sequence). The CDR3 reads CGARDRVRGDDKLFF. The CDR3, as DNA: TGCGGTGCTAGAGATCGGGTCAGGGGCGACGATAAACTGTTTTTT.

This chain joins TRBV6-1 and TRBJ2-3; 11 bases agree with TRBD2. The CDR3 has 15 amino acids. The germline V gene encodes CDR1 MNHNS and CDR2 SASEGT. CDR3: CARSASSGRSDTQYF. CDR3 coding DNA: TGTGCAAGAAGTGCTTCTAGCGGGAGGTCAGATACGCAGTATTTT.

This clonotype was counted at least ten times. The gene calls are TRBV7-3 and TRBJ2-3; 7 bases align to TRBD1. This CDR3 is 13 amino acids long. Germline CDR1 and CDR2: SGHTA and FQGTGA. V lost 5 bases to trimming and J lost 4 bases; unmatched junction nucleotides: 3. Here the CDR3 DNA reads TGTGCCAGCAGCCGGGACAGTCCAGATACGCAGTATTTT. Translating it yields CASSRDSPDTQYF.

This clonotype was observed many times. The CDR3 coding sequence is TGTGCCAGCATCCTGGGGCTAGGTTCCTACAATGAGCAGTTCTTC. Amino acids: CASILGLGSYNEQFF. The chain combines TRBV28 with TRBJ2-1, with D possibly TRBD1 on 5 matching bases. The V and J ends lost 7 bases and 1 base respectively, with 14 bases between them. Germline V lookup: CDR1 MDHEN, CDR2 SYDVKM. CDR3 length: 15 amino acids.